This T cell receptor (beta chain) appears in the sequencing data of a study of blood T cell repertoires in COVID-19. Study context: Some COVID-19 samples were acute and others convalescent; all came from the United States, Italy and Spain. PBMCs, B-cell-depleted T cells, or T cells were the source of the cDNA or gDNA that made up the material.

Per the authors' pipeline: Quantification of nucleated cells was approximated via reference gene primer amplification. Sequencing was performed with immunoSEQ multiplex PCR; in TCRdb, only in-frame clones are kept and a portion is missing. Clone size and the V and J calls come from that table; the DNA yielded D and trimming. The data contain approximately 98,000 clones, around 90% of them singletons. The CDR3 spans 15 residues. Germline lookup yields CDR1 MNHEY and CDR2 SVGAGI. With 5 bases removed from V and 0 bases from J, the gap between germline ends came to 14 bases. This TCR was recovered from a human donor in a cohort sampled during active COVID-19. The chain links TRBV6-5 to TRBJ2-7, with D tentatively TRBD1 (5 bases). Sample: peripheral blood. CDR3 residues: CASSPRQPSSYEQYF. In DNA, the CDR3 is TGTGCCAGCAGTCCCCGACAGCCTAGCTCCTACGAGCAGTACTTC.